This T cell receptor beta chain was captured in a study of blood T cell repertoires in COVID-19. The V and J ends lost 4 bases and 5 bases respectively, with 8 bases between them. This CDR3 spans 12 amino acids. Participants, roughly 18 to 100 years old, spanned about 26 US areas. Shortly before study entry, within 2 weeks, exposed participants had met a COVID-19 case. Measured with immunoSEQ multiplex PCR; TCRdb has only the in-frame clones, and not every one. This table holds 400,000 to 500,000 clones, roughly 84% found once. The origin of this receptor is a woman younger than 30 who had been exposed to COVID-19. The sequenced sample consisted of PBMCs or T cells enriched from blood (not recorded which). The chain joins TRBV23-1 to TRBJ2-5; no clear D. TRBV23-1 is known as an ORF, though its function is uncertain. The CDR3 nucleotides are TGCGCCAGCAGTCTCAGCGCGGAGACCCAGTACTTC. Amino acid sequence: CASSLSAETQYF.